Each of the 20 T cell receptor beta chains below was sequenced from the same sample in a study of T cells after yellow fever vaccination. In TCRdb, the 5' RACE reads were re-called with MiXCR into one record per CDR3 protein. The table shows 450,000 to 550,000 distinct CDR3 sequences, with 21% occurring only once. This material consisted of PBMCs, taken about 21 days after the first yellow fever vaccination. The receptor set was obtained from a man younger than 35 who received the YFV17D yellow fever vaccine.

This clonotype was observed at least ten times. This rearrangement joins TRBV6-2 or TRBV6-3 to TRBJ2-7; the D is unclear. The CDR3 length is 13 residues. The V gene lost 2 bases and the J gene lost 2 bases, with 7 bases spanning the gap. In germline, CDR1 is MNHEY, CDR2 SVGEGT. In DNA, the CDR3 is TGTGCCAGCAGTTACACATTGACCTACGAGCAGTACGTC. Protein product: CASSYTLTYEQYV.

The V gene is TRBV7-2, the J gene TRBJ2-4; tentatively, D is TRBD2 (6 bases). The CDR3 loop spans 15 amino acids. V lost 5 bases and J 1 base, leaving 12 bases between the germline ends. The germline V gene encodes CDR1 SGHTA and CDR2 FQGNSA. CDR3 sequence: CASSAGGNAKNIQYF. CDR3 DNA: TGTGCCAGCAGCGCCGGGGGTAACGCCAAAAACATTCAGTACTTC. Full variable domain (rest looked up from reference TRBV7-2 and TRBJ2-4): GAGVSQSPSNKVTEKGKDVELRCDPISGHTALYWYRQSLGQGLEFLIYFQGNSAPDKSGLPSDRFSAERTGGSVSTLTIQRTQQEDSAVYLCASSAGGNAKNIQYFGAGTRLSVL.

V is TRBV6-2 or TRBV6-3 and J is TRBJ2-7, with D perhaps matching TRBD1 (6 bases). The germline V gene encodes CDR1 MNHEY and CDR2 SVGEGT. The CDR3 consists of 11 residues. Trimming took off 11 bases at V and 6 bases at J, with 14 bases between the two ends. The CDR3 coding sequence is TGTGCCGGATCACAGGGTCTCGAGCAGTACTTC. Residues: CAGSQGLEQYF.

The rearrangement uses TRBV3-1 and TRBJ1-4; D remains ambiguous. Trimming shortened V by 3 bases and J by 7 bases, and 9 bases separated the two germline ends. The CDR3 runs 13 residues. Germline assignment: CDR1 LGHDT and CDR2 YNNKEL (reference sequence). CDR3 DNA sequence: TGTGCCAGCAGCCAGGCCCCCCTTGAAAAACTGTTTTTT. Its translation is CASSQAPLEKLFF.

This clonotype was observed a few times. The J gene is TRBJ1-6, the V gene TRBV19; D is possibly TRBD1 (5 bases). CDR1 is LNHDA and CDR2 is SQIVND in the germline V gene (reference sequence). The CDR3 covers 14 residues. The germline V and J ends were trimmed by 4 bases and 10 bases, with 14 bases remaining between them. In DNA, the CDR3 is TGTGCCAGTAGTACAGGGAACCTGGGGTCACCCCTCCACTTT. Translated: CASSTGNLGSPLHF.

The CDR3 region is CSASLRAGYTF. The CDR3 DNA sequence: TGCAGTGCTAGTCTGAGGGCGGGCTACACCTTC. The chain carries TRBV20-1 and TRBJ1-2; no clear D gene. Germline loops: CDR1 DFQATT, CDR2 SNEGSKA (reference sequence). CDR3 length: 11 residues. V lost 3 bases to trimming and J lost 8 bases, with 10 bases between them.

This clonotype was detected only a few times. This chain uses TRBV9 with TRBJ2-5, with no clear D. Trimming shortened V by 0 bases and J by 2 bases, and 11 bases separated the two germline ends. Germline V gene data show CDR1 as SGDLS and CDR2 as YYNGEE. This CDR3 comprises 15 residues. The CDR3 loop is CASSVDERPQETQYF. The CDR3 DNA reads TGTGCCAGCAGCGTAGATGAACGCCCTCAAGAGACCCAGTACTTC.

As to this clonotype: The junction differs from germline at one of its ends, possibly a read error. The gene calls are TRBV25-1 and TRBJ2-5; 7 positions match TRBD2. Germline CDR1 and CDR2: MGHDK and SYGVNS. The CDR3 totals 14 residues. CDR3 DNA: TGTTCCAGCAGTCAAGCGGGGAGCGTGGAGACCCAGTACTTC. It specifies CSSSQAGSVETQYF.

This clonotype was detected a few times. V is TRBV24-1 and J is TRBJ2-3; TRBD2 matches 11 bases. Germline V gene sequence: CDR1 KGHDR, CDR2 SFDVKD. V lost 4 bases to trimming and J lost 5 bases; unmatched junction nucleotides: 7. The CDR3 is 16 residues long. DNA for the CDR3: TGTGCCACCAGTGACCCCGGGACTAGCGGTGGAGATACGCAGTATTTT. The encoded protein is CATSDPGTSGGDTQYF.

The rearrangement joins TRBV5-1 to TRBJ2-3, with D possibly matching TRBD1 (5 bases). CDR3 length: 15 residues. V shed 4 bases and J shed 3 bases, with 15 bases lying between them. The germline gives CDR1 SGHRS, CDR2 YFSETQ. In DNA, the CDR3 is TGCGCCAGCAGCCCCCGAGGTCGACAGACAGATACGCAGTATTTT. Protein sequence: CASSPRGRQTDTQYF.

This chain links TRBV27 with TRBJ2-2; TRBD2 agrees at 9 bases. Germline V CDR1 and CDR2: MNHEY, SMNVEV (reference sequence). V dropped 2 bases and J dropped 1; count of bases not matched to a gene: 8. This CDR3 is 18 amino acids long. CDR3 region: CASSLRFSGGRNTGELFF. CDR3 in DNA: TGTGCCAGCAGTTTACGTTTTAGCGGGGGACGGAACACCGGGGAGCTGTTTTTT.

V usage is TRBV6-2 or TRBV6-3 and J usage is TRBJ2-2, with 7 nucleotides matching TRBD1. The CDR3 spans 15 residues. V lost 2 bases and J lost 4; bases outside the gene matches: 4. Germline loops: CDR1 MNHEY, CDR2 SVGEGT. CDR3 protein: CASSYRTGSTGELFF. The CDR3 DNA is TGTGCCAGCAGTTACAGGACAGGATCCACCGGGGAGCTGTTTTTT.

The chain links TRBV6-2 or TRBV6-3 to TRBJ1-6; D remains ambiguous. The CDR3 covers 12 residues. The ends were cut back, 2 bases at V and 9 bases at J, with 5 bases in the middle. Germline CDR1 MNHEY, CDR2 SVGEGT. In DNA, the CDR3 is TGTGCCAGCAGTTACGTCGGTTCACCCCTCCACTTT. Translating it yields CASSYVGSPLHF.

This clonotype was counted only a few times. The chain's CDR3 is CASSEGDSTGELFF. The CDR3 coding sequence is TGCGCCAGCAGTGAGGGGGACAGCACCGGGGAGCTGTTTTTT. The chain recombines TRBV10-1 with TRBJ2-2; 7 bases match TRBD1. The germline gives CDR1 WNHNN, CDR2 SYGVQD (reference sequence). The CDR3 consists of 14 residues. V shed 2 bases and J 4 bases; nucleotides not matched to a gene: 1.

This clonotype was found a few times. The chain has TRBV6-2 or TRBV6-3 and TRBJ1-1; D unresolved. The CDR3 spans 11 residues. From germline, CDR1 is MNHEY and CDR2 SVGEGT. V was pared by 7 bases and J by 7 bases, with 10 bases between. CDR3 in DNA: TGTGCCAGCATCTCCTACTATGAAGCTTTCTTT. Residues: CASISYYEAFF.

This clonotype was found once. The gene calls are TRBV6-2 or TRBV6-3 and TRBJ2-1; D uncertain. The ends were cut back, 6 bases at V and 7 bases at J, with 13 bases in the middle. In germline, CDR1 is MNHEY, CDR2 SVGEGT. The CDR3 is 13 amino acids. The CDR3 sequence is CASRGFERNEQFF. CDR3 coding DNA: TGTGCCAGCAGGGGGTTCGAGAGAAATGAGCAGTTCTTC.

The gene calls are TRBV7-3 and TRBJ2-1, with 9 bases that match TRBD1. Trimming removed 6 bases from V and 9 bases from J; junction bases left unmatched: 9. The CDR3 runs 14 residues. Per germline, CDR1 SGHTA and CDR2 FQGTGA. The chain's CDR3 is CASRWTGAGGEQFF. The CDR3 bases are TGTGCCAGCAGATGGACAGGGGCCGGGGGTGAGCAGTTCTTC.

Here the CDR3 DNA reads TGTGCCATCAGCGGCGGGACAGCCTACGAGCAGTACTTC. It translates to CAISGGTAYEQYF. The chain employs TRBV10-3 and TRBJ2-7; perhaps TRBD1 as D (7 bases). CDR3 length: 13 amino acids. Germline V gene data show CDR1 as ENHRY and CDR2 as SYGVKD. The V end lost 6 bases, the J end lost 2 bases, and 11 bases lay between the germline ends.

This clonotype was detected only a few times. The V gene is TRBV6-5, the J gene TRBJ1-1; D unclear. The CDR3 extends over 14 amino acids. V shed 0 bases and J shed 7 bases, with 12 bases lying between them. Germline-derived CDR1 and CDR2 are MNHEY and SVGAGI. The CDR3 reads CASSYSNGGDEAFF. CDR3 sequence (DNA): TGTGCCAGCAGTTACTCGAACGGAGGTGATGAAGCTTTCTTT.

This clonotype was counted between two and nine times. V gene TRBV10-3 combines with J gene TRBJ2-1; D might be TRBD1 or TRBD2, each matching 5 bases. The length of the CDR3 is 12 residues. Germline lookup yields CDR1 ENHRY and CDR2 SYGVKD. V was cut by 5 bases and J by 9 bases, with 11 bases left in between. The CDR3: CAISRGRGEQFF. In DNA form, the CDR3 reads TGTGCCATCAGTAGGGGCCGGGGTGAGCAGTTCTTC.